The T cell receptor beta chain under discussion was sequenced for a study of blood T cell repertoires in COVID-19. Profiling relied on immunoSEQ multiplex PCR, and the TCRdb table lists in-frame clones only, not all of them. The sample includes fewer than 250,000 clones, around 90% of them seen just once. The clonotype originates from a man in his sixties with acute or convalescent COVID-19. The specimen was peripheral blood.

CDR3 sequence reads: CASTLAGGAGYTF. The CDR3 DNA sequence: TGTGCCAGCACCCTGGCGGGGGGCGCGGGCTACACCTTC. The V call is TRBV7-9, the J call TRBJ1-2; tentatively, D is TRBD1 (6 bases). Germline V gene lookup returns CDR1 SEHNR and CDR2 FQNEAQ (reference sequence). This CDR3 has 13 amino acids. V was cut by 7 bases and J by 8 bases, with 17 bases left in between.